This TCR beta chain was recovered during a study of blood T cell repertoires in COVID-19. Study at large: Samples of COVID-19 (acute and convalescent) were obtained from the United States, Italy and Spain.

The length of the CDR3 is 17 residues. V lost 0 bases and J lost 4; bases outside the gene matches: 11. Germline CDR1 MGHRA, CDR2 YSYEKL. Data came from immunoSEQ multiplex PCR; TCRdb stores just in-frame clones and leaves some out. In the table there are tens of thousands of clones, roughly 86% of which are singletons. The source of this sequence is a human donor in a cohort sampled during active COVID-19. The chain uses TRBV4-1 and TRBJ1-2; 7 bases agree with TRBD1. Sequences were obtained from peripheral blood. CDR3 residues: CASSQDGGTASIYGYTF. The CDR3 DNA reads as TGCGCCAGCAGCCAAGATGGGGGGACAGCTTCTATCTATGGCTACACCTTC.